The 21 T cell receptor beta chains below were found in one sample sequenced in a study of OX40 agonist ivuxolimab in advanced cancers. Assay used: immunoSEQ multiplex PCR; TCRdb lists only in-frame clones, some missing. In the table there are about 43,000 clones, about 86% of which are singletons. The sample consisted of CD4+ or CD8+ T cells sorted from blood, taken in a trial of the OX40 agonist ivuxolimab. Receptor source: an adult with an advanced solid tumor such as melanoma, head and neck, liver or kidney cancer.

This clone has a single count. The CDR3 sequence: CASSLRDEQYF. DNA of the CDR3: TGTGCCAGCAGCTTAAGGGACGAGCAGTACTTC. The chain employs TRBV7-8 and TRBJ2-5; D gene ambiguous. The better agreement between TRBJ2-7 and the DNA end casts doubt on the J call. The CDR3 is 11 amino acids. CDR1 and CDR2 (germline): SGHVS, FQNEAQ.

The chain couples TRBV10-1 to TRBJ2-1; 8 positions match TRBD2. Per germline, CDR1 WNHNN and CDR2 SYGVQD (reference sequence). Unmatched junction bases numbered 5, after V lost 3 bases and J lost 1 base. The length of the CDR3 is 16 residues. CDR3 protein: CASSEGGGPSYNEQFF. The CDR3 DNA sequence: TGCGCCAGCAGTGAAGGCGGGGGGCCTTCCTACAATGAGCAGTTCTTC.

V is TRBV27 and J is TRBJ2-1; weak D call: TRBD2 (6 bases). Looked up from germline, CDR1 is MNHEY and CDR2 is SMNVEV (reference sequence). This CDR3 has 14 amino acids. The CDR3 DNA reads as TGTGCAATCCGAGACGCGGGGCCCAACAATGAGCAGTTCTTC. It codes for CAIRDAGPNNEQFF.

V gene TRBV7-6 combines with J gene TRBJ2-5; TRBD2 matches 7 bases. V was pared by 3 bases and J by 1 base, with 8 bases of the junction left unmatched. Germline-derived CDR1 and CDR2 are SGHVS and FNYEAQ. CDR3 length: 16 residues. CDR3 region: CASSLDSGLAQETQYF. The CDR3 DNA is TGTGCCAGCAGCTTGGATAGCGGGTTAGCCCAAGAGACCCAGTACTTC.

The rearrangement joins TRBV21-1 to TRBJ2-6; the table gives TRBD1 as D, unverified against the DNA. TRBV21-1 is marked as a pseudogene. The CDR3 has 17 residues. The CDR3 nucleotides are TGTGCCAGCAGCAAACCCATTGGGGGCGCTGGGGCCAACGTCCTGACTTTC. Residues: CASSKPIGGAGANVLTF.

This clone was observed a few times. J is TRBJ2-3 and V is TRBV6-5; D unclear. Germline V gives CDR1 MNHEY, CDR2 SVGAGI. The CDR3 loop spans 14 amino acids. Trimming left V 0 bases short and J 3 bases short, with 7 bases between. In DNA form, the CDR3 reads TGTGCCAGCAGTTACTCCCCTGAAACAGATACGCAGTATTTT. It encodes CASSYSPETDTQYF.

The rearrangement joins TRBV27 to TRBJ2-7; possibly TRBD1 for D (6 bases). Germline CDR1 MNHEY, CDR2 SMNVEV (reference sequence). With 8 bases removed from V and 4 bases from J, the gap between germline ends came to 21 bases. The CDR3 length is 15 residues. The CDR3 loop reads CASSQAGTSWYEQYF. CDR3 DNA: TGTGCCAGCTCTCAAGCCGGGACATCCTGGTACGAGCAGTACTTC.

The CDR3 coding sequence is TGTGCCAGCAGCTTAACAGGCACAGATACGCAGTATTTT. Its translation is CASSLTGTDTQYF. The V call is TRBV7-9, the J call TRBJ2-3; no clear D gene. From germline, CDR1 is SEHNR and CDR2 FQNEAQ (reference sequence). Trimming cost V 2 bases and J 1 base, with 4 bases left between them. The CDR3 spans 13 residues.

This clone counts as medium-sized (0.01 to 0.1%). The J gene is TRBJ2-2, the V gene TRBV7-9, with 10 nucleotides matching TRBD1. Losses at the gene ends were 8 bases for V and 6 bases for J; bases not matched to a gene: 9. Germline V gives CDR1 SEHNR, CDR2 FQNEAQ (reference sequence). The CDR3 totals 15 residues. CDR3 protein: CASDLGQGSAGELFF. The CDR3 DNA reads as TGTGCCAGCGACCTGGGACAGGGGTCTGCCGGGGAGCTGTTTTTT. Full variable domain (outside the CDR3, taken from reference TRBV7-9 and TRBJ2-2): DTGVSQNPRHKITKRGQNVTFRCDPISEHNRLYWYRQTLGQGPEFLTYFQNEAQLEKSRLLSDRFSAERPKGSFSTLEIQRTEQGDSAMYLCASDLGQGSAGELFFGEGSRLTVL.

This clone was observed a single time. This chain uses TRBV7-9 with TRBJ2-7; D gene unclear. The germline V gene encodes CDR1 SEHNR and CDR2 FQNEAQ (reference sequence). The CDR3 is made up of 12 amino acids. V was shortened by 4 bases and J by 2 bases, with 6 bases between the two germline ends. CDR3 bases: TGTGCCAGCAGCTCCCAACCCTACGAGCAGTACTTC. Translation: CASSSQPYEQYF.

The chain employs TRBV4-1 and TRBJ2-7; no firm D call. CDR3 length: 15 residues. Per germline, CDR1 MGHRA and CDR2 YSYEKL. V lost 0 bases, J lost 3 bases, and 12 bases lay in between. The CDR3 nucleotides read TGCGCCAGCAGCCAAGAGGACCGGCCGGGCTACGAGCAGTACGTC. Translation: CASSQEDRPGYEQYV.

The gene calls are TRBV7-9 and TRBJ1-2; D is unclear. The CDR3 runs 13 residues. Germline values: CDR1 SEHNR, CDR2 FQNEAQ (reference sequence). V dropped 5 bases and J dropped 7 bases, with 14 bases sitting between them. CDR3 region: CASSASGEGGYTF. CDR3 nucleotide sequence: TGTGCCAGCAGCGCCAGCGGGGAGGGTGGCTACACCTTC.

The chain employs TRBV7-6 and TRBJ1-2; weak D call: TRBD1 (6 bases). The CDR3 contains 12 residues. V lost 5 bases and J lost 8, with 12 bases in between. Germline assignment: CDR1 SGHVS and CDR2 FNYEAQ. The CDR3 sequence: CASSPHRVGYTF. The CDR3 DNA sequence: TGTGCCAGCAGCCCCCACAGGGTAGGCTACACCTTC. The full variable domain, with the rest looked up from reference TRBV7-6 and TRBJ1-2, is GAGVSQSPRYKVTKRGQDVALRCDPISGHVSLYWYRQALGQGPEFLTYFNYEAQQDKSGLPNDRFSAERPEGSISTLTIQRTEQRDSAMYRCASSPHRVGYTFGSGTRLTVV.

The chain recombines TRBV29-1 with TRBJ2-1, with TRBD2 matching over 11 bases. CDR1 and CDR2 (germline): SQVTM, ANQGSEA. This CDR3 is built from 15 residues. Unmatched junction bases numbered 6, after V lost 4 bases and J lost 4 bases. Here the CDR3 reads CSVGGLAENYNEQFF. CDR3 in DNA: TGCAGCGTTGGGGGACTAGCGGAGAATTACAATGAGCAGTTCTTC.

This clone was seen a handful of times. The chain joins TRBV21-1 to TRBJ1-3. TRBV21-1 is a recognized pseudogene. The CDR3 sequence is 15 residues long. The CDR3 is CASSKGDSSGNTIYF. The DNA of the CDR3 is TGTGCCAGCAGCAAAGGGGACTCCTCTGGAAACACCATATATTTT.

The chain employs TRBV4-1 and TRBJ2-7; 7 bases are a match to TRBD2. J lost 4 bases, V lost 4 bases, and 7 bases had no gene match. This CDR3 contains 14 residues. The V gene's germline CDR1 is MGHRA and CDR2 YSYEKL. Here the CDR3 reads CASSPRGSGYEQYF. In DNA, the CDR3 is TGCGCCAGCAGCCCGCGGGGGTCGGGGTACGAGCAGTACTTC.

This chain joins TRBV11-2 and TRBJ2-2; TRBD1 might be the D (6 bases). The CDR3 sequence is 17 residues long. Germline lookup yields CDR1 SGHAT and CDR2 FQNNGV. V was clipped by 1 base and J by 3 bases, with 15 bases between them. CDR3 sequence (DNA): TGTGCCAGCAGCTTAGCGGGAAGGACAGTTGACACCGGGGAGCTGTTTTTT. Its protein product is CASSLAGRTVDTGELFF.

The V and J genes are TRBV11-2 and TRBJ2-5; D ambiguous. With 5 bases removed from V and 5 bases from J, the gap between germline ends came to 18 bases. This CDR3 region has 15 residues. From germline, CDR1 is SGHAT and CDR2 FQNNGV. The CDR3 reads CASSHWARESETQYF. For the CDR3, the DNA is TGTGCCAGCAGCCACTGGGCTAGAGAATCGGAGACCCAGTACTTC.

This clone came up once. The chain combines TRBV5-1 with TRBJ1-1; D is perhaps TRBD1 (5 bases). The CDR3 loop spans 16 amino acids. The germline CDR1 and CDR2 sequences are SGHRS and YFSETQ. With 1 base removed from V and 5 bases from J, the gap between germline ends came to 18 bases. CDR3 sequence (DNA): TGCGCCAGCAGCTTGTCCCCTCAAAGGGGCGATACTGAAGCTTTCTTT. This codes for CASSLSPQRGDTEAFF.

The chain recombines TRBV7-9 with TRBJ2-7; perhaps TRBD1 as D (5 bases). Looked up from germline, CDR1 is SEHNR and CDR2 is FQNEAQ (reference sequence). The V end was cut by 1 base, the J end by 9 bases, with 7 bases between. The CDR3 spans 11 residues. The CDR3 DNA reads TGTGCCAGCAGCTTAGGGGGCTGGCAGTACTTC. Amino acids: CASSLGGWQYF.

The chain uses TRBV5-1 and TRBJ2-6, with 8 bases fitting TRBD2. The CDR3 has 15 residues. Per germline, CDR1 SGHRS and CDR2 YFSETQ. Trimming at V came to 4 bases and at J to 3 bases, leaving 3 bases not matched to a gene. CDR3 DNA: TGCGCCAGCAGCGGGACTAGTAGTGGGGCCAACGTCCTGACTTTC. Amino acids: CASSGTSSGANVLTF.